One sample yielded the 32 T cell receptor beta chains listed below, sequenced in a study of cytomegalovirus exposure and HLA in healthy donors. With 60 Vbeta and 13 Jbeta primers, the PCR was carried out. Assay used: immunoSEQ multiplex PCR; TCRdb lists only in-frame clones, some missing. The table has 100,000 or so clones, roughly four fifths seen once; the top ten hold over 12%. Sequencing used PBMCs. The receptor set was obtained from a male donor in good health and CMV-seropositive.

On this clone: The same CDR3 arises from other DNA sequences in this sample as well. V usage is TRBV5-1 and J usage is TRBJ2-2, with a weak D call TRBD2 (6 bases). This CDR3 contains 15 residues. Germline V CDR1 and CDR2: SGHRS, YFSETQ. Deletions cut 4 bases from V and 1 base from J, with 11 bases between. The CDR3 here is CASSLMGLNTGELFF. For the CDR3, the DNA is TGCGCCAGCAGCCTCATGGGACTGAACACCGGGGAGCTGTTTTTT.

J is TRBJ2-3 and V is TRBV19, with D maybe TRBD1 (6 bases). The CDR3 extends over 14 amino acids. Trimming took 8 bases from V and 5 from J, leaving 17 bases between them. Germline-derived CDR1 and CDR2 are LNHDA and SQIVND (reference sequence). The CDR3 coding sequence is TGTGCCAGTTCGGTATTAGGGACAAGAGATACGCAGTATTTT. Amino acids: CASSVLGTRDTQYF.

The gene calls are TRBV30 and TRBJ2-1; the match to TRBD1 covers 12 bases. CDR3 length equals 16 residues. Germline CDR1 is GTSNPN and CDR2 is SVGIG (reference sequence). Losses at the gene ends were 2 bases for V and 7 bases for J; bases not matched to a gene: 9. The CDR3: CAWSRSGTGGLNEQFF. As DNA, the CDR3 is TGTGCCTGGAGTAGATCCGGGACAGGGGGCTTGAATGAGCAGTTCTTC.

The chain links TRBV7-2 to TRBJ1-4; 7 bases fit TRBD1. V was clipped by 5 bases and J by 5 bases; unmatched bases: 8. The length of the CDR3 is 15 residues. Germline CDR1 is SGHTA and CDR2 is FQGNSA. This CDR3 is CASSVVRGPNEKLFF. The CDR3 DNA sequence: TGTGCCAGCAGCGTAGTGAGGGGGCCCAATGAAAAACTGTTTTTT.

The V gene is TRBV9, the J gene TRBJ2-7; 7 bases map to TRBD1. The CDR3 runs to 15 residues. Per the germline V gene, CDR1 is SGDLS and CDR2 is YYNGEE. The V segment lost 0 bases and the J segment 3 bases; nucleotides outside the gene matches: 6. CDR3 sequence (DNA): TGTGCCAGCAGCGTAGCTGGGGCAGGGGGCTACGAGCAGTACTTC. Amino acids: CASSVAGAGGYEQYF. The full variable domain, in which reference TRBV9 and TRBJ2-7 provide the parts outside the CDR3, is DSGVTQTPKHLITATGQRVTLRCSPRSGDLSVYWYQQSLDQGLQFLIQYYNGEERAKGNILERFSAQQFPDLHSELNLSSLELGDSALYFCASSVAGAGGYEQYFGPGTRLTVT.

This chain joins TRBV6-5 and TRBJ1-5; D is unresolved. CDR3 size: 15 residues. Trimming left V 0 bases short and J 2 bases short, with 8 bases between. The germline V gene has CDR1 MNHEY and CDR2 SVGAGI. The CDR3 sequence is CASSYSSQGNQPQHF. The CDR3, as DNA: TGTGCCAGCAGTTACTCTTCGCAGGGCAATCAGCCCCAGCATTTT.

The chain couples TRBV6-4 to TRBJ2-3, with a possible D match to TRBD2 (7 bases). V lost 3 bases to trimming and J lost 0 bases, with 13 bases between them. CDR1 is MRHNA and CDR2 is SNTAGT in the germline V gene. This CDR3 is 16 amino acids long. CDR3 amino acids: CASSDSAGASTDTQYF. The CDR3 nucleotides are TGTGCCAGCAGTGATAGCGCGGGGGCGAGCACAGATACGCAGTATTTT.

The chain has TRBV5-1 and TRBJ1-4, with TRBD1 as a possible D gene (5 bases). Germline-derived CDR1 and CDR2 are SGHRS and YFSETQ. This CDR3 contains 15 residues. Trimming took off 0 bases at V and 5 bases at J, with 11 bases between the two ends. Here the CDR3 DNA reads TGCGCCAGCAGCTTGGGGGCCCAGGGAAATGAAAAACTGTTTTTT. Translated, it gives CASSLGAQGNEKLFF.

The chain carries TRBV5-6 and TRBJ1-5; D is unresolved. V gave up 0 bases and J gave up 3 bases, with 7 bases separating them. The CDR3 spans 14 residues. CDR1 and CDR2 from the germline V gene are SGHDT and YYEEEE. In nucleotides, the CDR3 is TGTGCCAGCAGCTTGGTCGGGATCAATCAGCCCCAGCATTTT. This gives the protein CASSLVGINQPQHF.

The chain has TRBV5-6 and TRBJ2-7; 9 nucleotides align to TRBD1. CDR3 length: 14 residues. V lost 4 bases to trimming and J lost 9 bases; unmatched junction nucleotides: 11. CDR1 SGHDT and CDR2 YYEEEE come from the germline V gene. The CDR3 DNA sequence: TGTGCCAGCAGCGGGGGACAGGGAAAGGTAGCGCAGTACTTC. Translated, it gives CASSGGQGKVAQYF.

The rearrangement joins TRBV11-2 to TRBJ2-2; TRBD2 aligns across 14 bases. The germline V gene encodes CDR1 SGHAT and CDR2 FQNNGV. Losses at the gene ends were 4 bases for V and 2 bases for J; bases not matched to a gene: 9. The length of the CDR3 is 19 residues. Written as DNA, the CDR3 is TGTGCCAGCAGCTCCGGACTAGCGGGGGGTTTAGGTAACACCGGGGAGCTGTTTTTT. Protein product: CASSSGLAGGLGNTGELFF. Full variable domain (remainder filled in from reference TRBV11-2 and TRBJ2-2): EAGVAQSPRYKIIEKRQSVAFWCNPISGHATLYWYQQILGQGPKLLIQFQNNGVVDDSQLPKDRFSAERLKGVDSTLKIQPAKLEDSAVYLCASSSGLAGGLGNTGELFFGEGSRLTVL.

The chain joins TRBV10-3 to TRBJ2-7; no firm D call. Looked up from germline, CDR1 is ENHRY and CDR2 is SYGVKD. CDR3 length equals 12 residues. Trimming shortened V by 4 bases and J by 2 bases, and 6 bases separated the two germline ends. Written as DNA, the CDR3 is TGTGCCATCAGTGTGGCAGCCTACGAGCAGTACTTC. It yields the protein CAISVAAYEQYF.

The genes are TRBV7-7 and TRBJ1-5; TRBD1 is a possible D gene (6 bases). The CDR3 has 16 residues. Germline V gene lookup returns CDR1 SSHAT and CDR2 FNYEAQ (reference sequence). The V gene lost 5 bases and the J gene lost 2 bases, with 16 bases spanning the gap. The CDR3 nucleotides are TGTGCCAGCAGCCACAATTGGGGGCAGTGCAATCAGCCCCAGCATTTT. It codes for CASSHNWGQCNQPQHF.

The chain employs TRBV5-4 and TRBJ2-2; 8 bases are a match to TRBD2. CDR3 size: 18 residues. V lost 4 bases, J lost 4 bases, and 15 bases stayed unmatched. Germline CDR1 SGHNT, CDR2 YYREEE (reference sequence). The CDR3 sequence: CASSLKGRGAGGTGELFF. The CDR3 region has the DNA TGTGCCAGCAGCCTCAAAGGGCGGGGGGCCGGGGGCACCGGGGAGCTGTTTTTT.

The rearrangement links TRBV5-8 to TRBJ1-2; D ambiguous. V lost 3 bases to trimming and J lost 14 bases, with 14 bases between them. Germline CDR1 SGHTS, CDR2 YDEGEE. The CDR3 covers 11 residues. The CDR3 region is CASSSWADLTF. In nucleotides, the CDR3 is TGTGCCAGCAGCTCGTGGGCGGACTTAACCTTC.

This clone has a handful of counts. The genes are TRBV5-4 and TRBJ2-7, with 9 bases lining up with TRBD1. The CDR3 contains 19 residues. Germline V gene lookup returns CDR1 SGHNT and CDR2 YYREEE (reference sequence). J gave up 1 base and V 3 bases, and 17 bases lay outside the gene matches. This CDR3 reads CASSSWGGQGKGISYEQYF. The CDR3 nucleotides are TGTGCCAGCAGCTCGTGGGGGGGACAGGGTAAGGGAATATCCTACGAGCAGTACTTC.

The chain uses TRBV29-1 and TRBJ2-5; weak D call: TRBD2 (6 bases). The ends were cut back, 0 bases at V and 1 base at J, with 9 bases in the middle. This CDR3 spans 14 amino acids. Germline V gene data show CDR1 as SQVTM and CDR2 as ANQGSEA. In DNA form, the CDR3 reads TGCAGCGTTGAAGATGGGGGACTCCAAGAGACCCAGTACTTC. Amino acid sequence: CSVEDGGLQETQYF. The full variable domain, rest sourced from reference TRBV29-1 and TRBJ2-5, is SAVISQKPSRDICQRGTSLTIQCQVDSQVTMMFWYRQQPGQSLTLIATANQGSEATYESGFVIDKFPISRPNLTFSTLTVSNMSPEDSSIYLCSVEDGGLQETQYFGPGTRLLVL.

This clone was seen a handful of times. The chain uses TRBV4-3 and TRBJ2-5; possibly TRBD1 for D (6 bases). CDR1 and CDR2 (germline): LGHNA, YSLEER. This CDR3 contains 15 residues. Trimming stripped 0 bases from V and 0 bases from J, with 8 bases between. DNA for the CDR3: TGCGCCAGCAGCCAAGATTGGACAGACCAAGAGACCCAGTACTTC. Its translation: CASSQDWTDQETQYF.

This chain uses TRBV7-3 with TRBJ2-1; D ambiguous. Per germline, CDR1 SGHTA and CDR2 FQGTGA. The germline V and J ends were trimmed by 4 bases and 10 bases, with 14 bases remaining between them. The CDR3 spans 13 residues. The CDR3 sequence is CASSSEVSQEQFF. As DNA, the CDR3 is TGTGCCAGCAGCTCCGAGGTGAGCCAGGAGCAGTTCTTC.

The CDR3 sequence is CASSPGLENIQYF. DNA of the CDR3: TGTGCCAGCAGCCCAGGACTAGAAAACATTCAGTACTTC. The genes are TRBV7-9 and TRBJ2-4; 7 bases align to TRBD2. There are 13 residues in the CDR3. CDR1 and CDR2 from the germline V gene are SEHNR and FQNEAQ (reference sequence). Unmatched junction bases numbered 3, after V lost 5 bases and J lost 5 bases.

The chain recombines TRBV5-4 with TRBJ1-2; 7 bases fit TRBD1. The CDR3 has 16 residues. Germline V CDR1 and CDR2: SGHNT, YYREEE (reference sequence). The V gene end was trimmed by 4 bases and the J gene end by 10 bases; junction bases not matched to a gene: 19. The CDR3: CASSNRLGQAAGYYTF. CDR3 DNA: TGTGCCAGCAGCAATCGACTAGGACAGGCCGCTGGGTACTACACCTTC.

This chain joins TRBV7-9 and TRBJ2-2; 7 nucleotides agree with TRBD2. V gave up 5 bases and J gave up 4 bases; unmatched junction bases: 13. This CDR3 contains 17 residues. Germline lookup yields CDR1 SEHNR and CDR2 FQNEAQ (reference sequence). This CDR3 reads CASSPGGRTTITGELFF. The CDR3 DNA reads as TGTGCCAGCAGCCCGGGGGGACGGACTACCATCACCGGGGAGCTGTTTTTT.

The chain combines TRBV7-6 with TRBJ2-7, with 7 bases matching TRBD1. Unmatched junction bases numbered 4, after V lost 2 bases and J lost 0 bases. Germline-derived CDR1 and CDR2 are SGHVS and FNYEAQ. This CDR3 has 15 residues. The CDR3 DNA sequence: TGTGCCAGCAGCTTACAGGGACAGAGCTCCTACGAGCAGTACTTC. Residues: CASSLQGQSSYEQYF.

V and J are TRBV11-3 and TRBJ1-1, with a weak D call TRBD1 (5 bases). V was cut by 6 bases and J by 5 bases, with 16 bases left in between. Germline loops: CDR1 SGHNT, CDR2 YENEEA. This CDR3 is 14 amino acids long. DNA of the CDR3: TGTGCCAGCAGAGAGGACACTCCACGAACTGAAGCTTTCTTT. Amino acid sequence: CASREDTPRTEAFF.

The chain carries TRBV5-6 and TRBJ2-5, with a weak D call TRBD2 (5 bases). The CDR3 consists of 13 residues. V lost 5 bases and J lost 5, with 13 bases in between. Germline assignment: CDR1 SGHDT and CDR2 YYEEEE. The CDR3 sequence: CASSRLSGETQYF. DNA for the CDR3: TGTGCCAGCAGTCGACTAAGTGGGGAGACCCAGTACTTC.

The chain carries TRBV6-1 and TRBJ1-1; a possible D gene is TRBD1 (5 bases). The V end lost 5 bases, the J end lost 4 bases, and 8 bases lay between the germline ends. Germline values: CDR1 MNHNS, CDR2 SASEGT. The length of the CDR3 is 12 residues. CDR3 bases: TGTGCCAGCAGTAGACAGCTCACTGAAGCTTTCTTT. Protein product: CASSRQLTEAFF.

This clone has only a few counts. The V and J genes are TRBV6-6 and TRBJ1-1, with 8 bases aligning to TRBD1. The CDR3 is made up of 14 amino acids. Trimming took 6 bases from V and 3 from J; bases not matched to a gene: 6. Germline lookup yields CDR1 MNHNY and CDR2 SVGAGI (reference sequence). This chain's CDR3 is CASRRTGRDTEAFF. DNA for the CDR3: TGTGCCAGCAGGCGGACAGGGAGAGACACTGAAGCTTTCTTT.

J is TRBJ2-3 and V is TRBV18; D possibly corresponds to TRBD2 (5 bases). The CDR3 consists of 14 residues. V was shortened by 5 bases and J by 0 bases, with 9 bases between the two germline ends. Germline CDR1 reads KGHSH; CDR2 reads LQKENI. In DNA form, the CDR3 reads TGTGCCAGCTCATTCCGGACTAGCACAGATACGCAGTATTTT. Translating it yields CASSFRTSTDTQYF.

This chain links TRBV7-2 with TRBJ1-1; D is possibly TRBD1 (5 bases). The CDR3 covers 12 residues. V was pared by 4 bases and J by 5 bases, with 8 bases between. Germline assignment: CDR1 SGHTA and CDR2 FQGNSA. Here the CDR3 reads CASSWRGTEAFF. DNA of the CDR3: TGTGCCAGCAGCTGGAGGGGAACTGAAGCTTTCTTT.

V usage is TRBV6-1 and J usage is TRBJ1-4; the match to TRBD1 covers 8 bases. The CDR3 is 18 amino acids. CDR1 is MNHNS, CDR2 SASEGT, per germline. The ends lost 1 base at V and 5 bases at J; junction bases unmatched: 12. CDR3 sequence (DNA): TGTGCCAGCAGTGAAGTTGAACTTGGTAGGACAGGGAATGAAAAACTGTTTTTT. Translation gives CASSEVELGRTGNEKLFF.

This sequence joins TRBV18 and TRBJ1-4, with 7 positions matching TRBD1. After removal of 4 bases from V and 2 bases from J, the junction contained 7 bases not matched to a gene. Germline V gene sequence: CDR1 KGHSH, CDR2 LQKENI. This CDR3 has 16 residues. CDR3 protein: CASSRSLTGTNEKLFF. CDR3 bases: TGTGCCAGCTCACGGAGCCTGACAGGGACTAATGAAAAACTGTTTTTT.

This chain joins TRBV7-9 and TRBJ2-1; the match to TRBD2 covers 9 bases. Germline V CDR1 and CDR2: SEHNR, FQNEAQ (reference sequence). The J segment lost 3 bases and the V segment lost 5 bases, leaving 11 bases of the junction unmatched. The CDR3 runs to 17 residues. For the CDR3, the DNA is TGTGCCAGCAGCCATACTTTTTTAGCGGGGGACTACAATGAGCAGTTCTTC. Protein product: CASSHTFLAGDYNEQFF.